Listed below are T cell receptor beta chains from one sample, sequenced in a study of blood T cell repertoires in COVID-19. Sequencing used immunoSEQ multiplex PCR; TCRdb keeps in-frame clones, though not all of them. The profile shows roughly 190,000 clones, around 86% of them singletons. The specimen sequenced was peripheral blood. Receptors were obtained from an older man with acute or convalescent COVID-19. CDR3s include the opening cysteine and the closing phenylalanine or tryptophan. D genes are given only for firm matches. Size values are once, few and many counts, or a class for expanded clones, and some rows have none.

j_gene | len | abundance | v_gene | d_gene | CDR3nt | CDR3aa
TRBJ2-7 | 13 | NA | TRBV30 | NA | TGTGCCTGGAGCCACCCAGGGGAGTACGAGCAGTACTTC | CAWSHPGEYEQYF
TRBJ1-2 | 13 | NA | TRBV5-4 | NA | TGTGCCAGCAGCCAGACAGCTAACTATGGCTACACCTTC | CASSQTANYGYTF
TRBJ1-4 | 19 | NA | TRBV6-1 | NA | TGTGCCAGCAGTGAAGCCCAAATCCTCGCGGGGCCAACTAATGAAAAACTGTTTTTT | CASSEAQILAGPTNEKLFF
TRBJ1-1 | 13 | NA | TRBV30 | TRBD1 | TGTGCCTGGAATAGGGGGCTCAGCACTGAAGCTTTCTTT | CAWNRGLSTEAFF
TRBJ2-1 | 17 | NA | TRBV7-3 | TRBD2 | TGTGCCAGCAGCACCACCCCGGGGGGGACCGGGGGAAATGAGCAGTTCTTC | CASSTTPGGTGGNEQFF
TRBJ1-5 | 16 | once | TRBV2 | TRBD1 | TGTGCCAGCAGTGCGTCGGGACAGGTGAGGGGGCAGCCCCAGCATTTT | CASSASGQVRGQPQHF
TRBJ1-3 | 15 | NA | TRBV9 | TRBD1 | TGTGCCAGCAGCGTATTAGGGGGCACTGGAAACACCATATATTTT | CASSVLGGTGNTIYF
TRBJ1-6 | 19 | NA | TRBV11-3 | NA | TGTGCCAGGGTACAGGGTGTAGGACGCCGAGGCCCCTATAATTCACCCCTCCACTTT | CARVQGVGRRGPYNSPLHF
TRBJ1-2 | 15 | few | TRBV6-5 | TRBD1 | TGTGCCAGCAGTTACTCGAAGGACAGGGTCTATGGCTACACCTTC | CASSYSKDRVYGYTF
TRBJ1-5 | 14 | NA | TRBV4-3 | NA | TGCGCCAGCAGCCAAGCAGTTAGCAATCAGCCCCAGCATTTT | CASSQAVSNQPQHF
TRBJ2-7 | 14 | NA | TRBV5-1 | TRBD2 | TGCGCCAGCAGCTTGCGACTAGCTACCTACGAGCAGTACTTC | CASSLRLATYEQYF
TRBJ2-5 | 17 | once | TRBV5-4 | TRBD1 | TGTGCCAGCAGCGCCAAAACAGGGGGCGCGACAACTGAGACCCAGTACTTC | CASSAKTGGATTETQYF
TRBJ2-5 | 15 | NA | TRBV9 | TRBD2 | TGTGCCAGCACCCGAGCGGGGGGGGTGATAGAGACCCAGTACTTC | CASTRAGGVIETQYF
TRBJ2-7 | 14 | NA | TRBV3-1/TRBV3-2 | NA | TGTGCCAGCAGCCGCGACAGACTCAGACACGAGCAGTACTTC | CASSRDRLRHEQYF
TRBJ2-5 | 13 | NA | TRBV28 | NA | TGTGCCAGCTCTAACAGGGAGTCGGAGACCCAGTACTTC | CASSNRESETQYF
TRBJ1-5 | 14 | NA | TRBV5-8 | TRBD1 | TGTGCCAGCAGCTCGGACAGGGGGCTGTCGCCCCAGCATTTT | CASSSDRGLSPQHF
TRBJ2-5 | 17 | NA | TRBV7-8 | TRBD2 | TGTGCCAGCAGCTTCGGTGGGCTAGCGGGGACACAAGAGACCCAGTACTTC | CASSFGGLAGTQETQYF
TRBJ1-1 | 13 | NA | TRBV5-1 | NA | TGCGCCAGCAGCTTTTTTATGAACACTGAAGCTTTCTTT | CASSFFMNTEAFF
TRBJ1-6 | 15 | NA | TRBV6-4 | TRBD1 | TGTGCCAGCATTACTGACAGGGACTATAATTCACCCCTCCACTTT | CASITDRDYNSPLHF
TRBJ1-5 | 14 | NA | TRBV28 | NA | TGTGCCAGCAGTTTATTACCCAGGGTTCAGCCCCAGCATTTT | CASSLLPRVQPQHF
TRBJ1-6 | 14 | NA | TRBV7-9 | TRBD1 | TGTGCCAGCAGCTTGACAGGGGCAAGATCACCCCTCCACTTT | CASSLTGARSPLHF
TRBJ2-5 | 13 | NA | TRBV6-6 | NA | TGTGCCAGCAGTATCAGGGGGGAGGAGACCCAGTACTTC | CASSIRGEETQYF
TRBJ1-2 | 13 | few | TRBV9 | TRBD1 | TGTGCCAGCAGCGTGGGACAGGGCTACGGCTACACCTTC | CASSVGQGYGYTF
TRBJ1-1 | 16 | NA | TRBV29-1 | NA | TGCAGCGTTCGGTCACAGGGCGGATCTTTGAACACTGAAGCTTTCTTT | CSVRSQGGSLNTEAFF
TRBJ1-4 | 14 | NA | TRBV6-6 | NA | TGTGCCAGCAGTTCAGTTGCAACTAATGAAAAACTGTTTTTT | CASSSVATNEKLFF
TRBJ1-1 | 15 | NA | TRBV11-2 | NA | TGTGCCAGCAGAATTCATGTGGACAGGAACACTGAAGCTTTCTTT | CASRIHVDRNTEAFF
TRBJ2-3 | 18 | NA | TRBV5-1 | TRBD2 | TGCGCCAGCAGCTTAGGACTAGCGGGAGGGTTGGGCACAGATACGCAGTATTTT | CASSLGLAGGLGTDTQYF
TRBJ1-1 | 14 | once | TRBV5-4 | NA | TGTGCCAGCAGCTTGGGTCCGGGGAACACTGAAGCTTTCTTT | CASSLGPGNTEAFF
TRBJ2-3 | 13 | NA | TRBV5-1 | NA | TGCGCCAGCAGCAATTTGGCGGGAGATACGCAGTATTTT | CASSNLAGDTQYF
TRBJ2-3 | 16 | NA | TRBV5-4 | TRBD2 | TGTGCCAGCAGGGTATCGGGACTAGCGGGAACAGATACGCAGTATTTT | CASRVSGLAGTDTQYF
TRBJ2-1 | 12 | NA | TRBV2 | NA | TGTGCCAGCCGGACAGACTCGGGTGAGCAGTTCTTC | CASRTDSGEQFF
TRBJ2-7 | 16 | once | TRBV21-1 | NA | TGTGCCAGCAGCAAAGAGGCTCCGGACAGGGACTACGAGCAGTACTTC | CASSKEAPDRDYEQYF
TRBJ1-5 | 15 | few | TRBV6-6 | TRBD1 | TGTGCCAGCACTCCCAACAGGGGAAGCAATCAGCCCCAGCATTTT | CASTPNRGSNQPQHF
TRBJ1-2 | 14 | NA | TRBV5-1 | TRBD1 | TGCGCCAGCACCGAGAATGGACAGGGCTATGGCTACACCTTC | CASTENGQGYGYTF
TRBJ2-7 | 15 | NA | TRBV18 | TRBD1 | TGTGCCAGCTCACCCTCGTGGACAGGGGGATACGAGCAGTACTTC | CASSPSWTGGYEQYF
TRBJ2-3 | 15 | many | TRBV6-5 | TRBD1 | TGTGCCAGCAGCCATCCGGGACAGGGTAAACATACGCAGTATTTT | CASSHPGQGKHTQYF
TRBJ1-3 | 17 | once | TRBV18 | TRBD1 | TGTGCCAGCTCTCTTCTGGGGACAGGGATCTCTGGAAACACCATATATTTT | CASSLLGTGISGNTIYF
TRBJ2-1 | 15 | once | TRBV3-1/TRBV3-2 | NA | TGTGCCAGCAGCCCGACCCTAGGCTCCTACAATGAGCAGTTCTTC | CASSPTLGSYNEQFF
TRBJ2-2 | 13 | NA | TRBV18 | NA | TGTGCCAGCTCGGCGGAGAACACCGGGGAGCTGTTTTTT | CASSAENTGELFF
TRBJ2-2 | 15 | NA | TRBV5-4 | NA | TGTGCCAGCAGCTTTCTTGCGGGGAACACCGGGGAGCTGTTTTTT | CASSFLAGNTGELFF
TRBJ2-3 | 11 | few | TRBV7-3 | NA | TGTGCCAGCAGCCAGGGAGATACGCAGTATTTT | CASSQGDTQYF
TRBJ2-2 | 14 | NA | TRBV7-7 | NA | TGTGCCAGCAGCCCCTATCGGAACACCGGGGAGCTGTTTTTT | CASSPYRNTGELFF
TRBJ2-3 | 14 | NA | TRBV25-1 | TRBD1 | TGTGCCAGCAGTGAATCAGGGGGAACAGATACGCAGTATTTT | CASSESGGTDTQYF
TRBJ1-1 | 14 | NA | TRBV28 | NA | TGTGCCAGCAGCCCTCCCCGGGGGAACACTGAAGCTTTCTTT | CASSPPRGNTEAFF
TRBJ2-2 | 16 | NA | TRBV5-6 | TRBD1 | TGTGCCAGCAGCTTGATGGGGGACAGTTCTGGCGGGGAGCTGTTTTTT | CASSLMGDSSGGELFF
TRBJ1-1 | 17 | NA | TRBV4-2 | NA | TGTGCCAGCAGCCAAGATAACGGGGGGACCTTCGACACTGAAGCTTTCTTT | CASSQDNGGTFDTEAFF
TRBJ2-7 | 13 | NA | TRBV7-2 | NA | TGTGCCAGCAGCTTAGCGACTAGACTCGAGCAGTACTTC | CASSLATRLEQYF
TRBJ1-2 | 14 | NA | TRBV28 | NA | TGTGCCAGCAGTTTAGGGGGACATCATAACGGCTACACCTTC | CASSLGGHHNGYTF
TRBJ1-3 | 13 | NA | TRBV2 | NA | TGTGCCAGCAGTACAGGGCCGGGAAACACCATATATTTT | CASSTGPGNTIYF
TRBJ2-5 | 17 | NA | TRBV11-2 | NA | TGTGCCAGCAGCACCAGGCCGGGACACAATATACAAGAGACCCAGTACTTC | CASSTRPGHNIQETQYF
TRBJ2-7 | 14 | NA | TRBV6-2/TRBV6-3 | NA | TGTGCCAGCAGCTCCCCCGGGACAACCTACGAGCAGTACTTC | CASSSPGTTYEQYF
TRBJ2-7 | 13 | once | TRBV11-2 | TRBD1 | TGTGCCAGCAGCTCGGGACAGGGGTACGAGCAGTACTTC | CASSSGQGYEQYF
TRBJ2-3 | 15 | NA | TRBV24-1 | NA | TGTGCCACCAGTGATAGCCAAGGACACGCAGATACGCAGTATTTT | CATSDSQGHADTQYF
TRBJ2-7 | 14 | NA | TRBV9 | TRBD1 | TGTGCCAGCAGCGTAGGGGACAGGATCTACGAGCAGTACTTC | CASSVGDRIYEQYF
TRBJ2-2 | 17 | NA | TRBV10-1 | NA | TGCGCCAGCAGTGAGTCATATGCGGGGCCGAACACCGGGGAGCTGTTTTTT | CASSESYAGPNTGELFF